The clone carrying this T cell receptor (beta chain) has only a few counts. Its target is not known. Germline V gene data show CDR1 as SEHNR and CDR2 as FQNEAQ (reference sequence). The ends lost 0 bases at V and 4 bases at J; junction bases unmatched: 6. The CDR3 has 17 amino acids. TCRdb fed the 5' RACE reads into MiXCR, producing one record per CDR3 protein. The sample carries 40,000 to 55,000 distinct CDR3 sequences, 6% to 7% recorded once. The data stem from a study of spatial heterogeneity in lung cancer. The overall study: The library had UMIs, and each TCR and UMI pair averaged more than ten raw reads.

The study's findings and limits: Compared with follow-up, resection was when ubiquitous expanded tumor TCRs appeared in blood more.

The time point here: sample taken at primary tumor resection. Sequencing of whole RNA from tumor, nontumor lung or frozen PBMC involved no sorting. Samples were donated by 72 untreated early-stage non-small cell lung cancer patients. This chain connects TRBV7-9 to TRBJ2-6; 7 nucleotides match TRBD2. The source material was PBMCs, sampled at surgery. The TCR sequence derives from a female donor with early-stage non-small cell lung cancer. This CDR3 reads CASSLAPGGAGANVLTF. For the CDR3, the DNA is TGTGCCAGCAGCTTAGCTCCGGGAGGCGCCGGGGCCAACGTCCTGACTTTC.